One and the same sample provided the 28 T cell receptor beta chains below, sequenced in a study of blood T cell repertoires in COVID-19. Sequencing used immunoSEQ multiplex PCR; TCRdb keeps in-frame clones, though not all of them. Of roughly 72,000 clones in the sample, roughly 90% were seen once. Input material: peripheral blood. The receptors come from a human donor in a cohort sampled during active COVID-19.

This clone came up once. The rearrangement joins TRBV28 to TRBJ2-5, with D possibly being TRBD2 (6 bases). The germline V and J ends were trimmed by 7 bases and 4 bases, with 13 bases remaining between them. The CDR3 loop spans 13 amino acids. CDR1 MDHEN and CDR2 SYDVKM come from the germline V gene. The CDR3 loop is CASNSGGRETQYF. In nucleotides, the CDR3 is TGTGCCAGCAATTCCGGGGGTAGAGAGACCCAGTACTTC.

The chain uses TRBV19 and TRBJ1-5, with 9 bases matching TRBD1. V lost 9 bases and J lost 5; bases outside the gene matches: 11. This CDR3 is 15 amino acids long. Germline values: CDR1 LNHDA, CDR2 SQIVND (reference sequence). CDR3 nucleotides: TGTGCCAGCCTCGACAGGGGGGGCGGGGATCAGCCCCAGCATTTT. Translation gives CASLDRGGGDQPQHF. Drawing the rest from reference TRBV19 and TRBJ1-5, the complete variable domain is DGGITQSPKYLFRKEGQNVTLSCEQNLNHDAMYWYRQDPGQGLRLIYYSQIVNDFQKGDIAEGYSVSREKKESFPLTVTSAQKNPTAFYLCASLDRGGGDQPQHFGDGTRLSIL.

The rearrangement uses TRBV30 and TRBJ2-7; D possibly corresponds to TRBD1 (6 bases). Germline V lookup: CDR1 GTSNPN, CDR2 SVGIG (reference sequence). V was pared by 5 bases and J by 1 base, with 9 bases between. CDR3 length: 12 amino acids. The CDR3 loop reads CAWGTSSYEQYF. CDR3 sequence (DNA): TGTGCCTGGGGGACATCATCCTACGAGCAGTACTTC.

This chain uses TRBV5-8 with TRBJ1-3, with 9 nucleotides matching TRBD1. The germline CDR1 and CDR2 sequences are SGHTS and YDEGEE. The CDR3 has 15 residues. V dropped 0 bases and J dropped 4; count of bases not matched to a gene: 2. CDR3 coding DNA: TGTGCCAGCAGCTTGGGGACAGGGGCCGGAAACACCATATATTTT. It is translated as CASSLGTGAGNTIYF. Based on the CDR3 plus reference TRBV5-8 and TRBJ1-3, the full variable domain is EAGVTQSPTHLIKTRGQQATLRCSPISGHTSVYWYQQALGLGLQFLLWYDEGEERNRGNFPPRFSGRQFPNYSSELNVNALELEDSALYLCASSLGTGAGNTIYFGEGSWLTVV.

The chain links TRBV9 to TRBJ2-1; the match to TRBD1 covers 8 bases. J was trimmed by 7 bases and V by 3 bases; bases with no gene match: 9. CDR1 is SGDLS, CDR2 YYNGEE, per germline. This CDR3 comprises 15 residues. The CDR3 region is CASSGWTGSSNEQFF. The CDR3 nucleotides read TGTGCCAGCAGCGGTTGGACAGGGTCGAGTAATGAGCAGTTCTTC.

The V and J genes are TRBV29-1 and TRBJ1-1; 9 positions match TRBD1. J gave up 1 base and V 6 bases, and 6 bases lay outside the gene matches. The germline V gene encodes CDR1 SQVTM and CDR2 ANQGSEA. CDR3 length: 14 amino acids. The CDR3 is CSVERTGANTEAFF. CDR3 DNA sequence: TGCAGCGTGGAACGGACAGGGGCGAACACTGAAGCTTTCTTT.

The chain combines TRBV11-1 with TRBJ2-5; D gene ambiguous. Deletions cut 4 bases from V and 4 bases from J, with 10 bases between. Germline V CDR1 and CDR2: SGHAT, FQDESV (reference sequence). The CDR3 covers 13 residues. CDR3 DNA sequence: TGTGCCAGCAGCTCAGGCCTGAGAGAGACCCAGTACTTC. Its protein product is CASSSGLRETQYF.

The V and J genes are TRBV6-5 and TRBJ2-7, with D perhaps matching TRBD2 (5 bases). The CDR3 has 15 residues. V lost 2 bases and J 4 bases, leaving 15 bases between the germline ends. Germline values: CDR1 MNHEY, CDR2 SVGAGI. The CDR3 region is CASSYGSGVQYEQYF. CDR3 nucleotide sequence: TGTGCCAGCAGTTACGGAAGCGGAGTTCAGTACGAGCAGTACTTC.

V is TRBV27 and J is TRBJ1-1; D is ambiguous. CDR3 length: 14 amino acids. Germline CDR1 is MNHEY and CDR2 is SMNVEV (reference sequence). Trimming took 1 base from V and 6 from J, leaving 12 bases between them. The CDR3 region is CASSLLGARPEAFF. CDR3 bases: TGTGCCAGCAGTTTATTGGGCGCCCGTCCTGAAGCTTTCTTT.

The chain links TRBV6-4 to TRBJ2-1; TRBD2 matches 11 bases. V lost 6 bases to trimming and J lost 0 bases; unmatched junction nucleotides: 4. This CDR3 contains 16 residues. The V gene's germline CDR1 is MRHNA and CDR2 SNTAGT. CDR3 sequence reads: CASSPSGRFSYNEQFF. The DNA for the CDR3 is TGTGCCAGCAGCCCTAGCGGGAGGTTCTCCTACAATGAGCAGTTCTTC.

This clone has a handful of counts. The chain recombines TRBV5-1 with TRBJ1-2; tentative D call: TRBD1 (5 bases). V lost 0 bases, J lost 0 bases, and 9 bases lay in between. Germline assignment: CDR1 SGHRS and CDR2 YFSETQ. There are 15 residues in the CDR3. As DNA, the CDR3 is TGCGCCAGCAGCTTGGGGGGACTGGCTAACTATGGCTACACCTTC. This encodes CASSLGGLANYGYTF.

The J gene is TRBJ2-5, the V gene TRBV2; no definite D call. The ends were cut back, 5 bases at V and 3 bases at J, with 4 bases in the middle. CDR1 and CDR2 from the germline V gene are SNHLY and FYNNEI. This CDR3 has 11 amino acids. CDR3 nucleotide sequence: TGTGCCAGCAGTTTAGAAGAGACCCAGTACTTC. Amino acids: CASSLEETQYF.

The chain joins TRBV18 to TRBJ2-2; the match to TRBD2 covers 11 bases. The germline CDR1 and CDR2 sequences are KGHSH and LQKENI. The CDR3 has 19 amino acids. After removal of 8 bases from V and 0 bases from J, the junction contained 14 bases not matched to a gene. In DNA, the CDR3 is TGTGCCAGCCCGCGGGGGTCACTAGCGGGAGCCTCGAACACCGGGGAGCTGTTTTTT. Translated, it gives CASPRGSLAGASNTGELFF.

CDR3 amino acids: CASSVLGQTQYF. As DNA, the CDR3 is TGTGCCAGCAGCGTCCTCGGACAGACGCAGTATTTT. The chain recombines TRBV6-2 or TRBV6-3 with TRBJ2-3; maybe TRBD1 (6 bases). The CDR3 spans 12 residues. Germline V CDR1 and CDR2: MNHEY, SVGEGT. V lost 6 bases and J 9 bases, leaving 13 bases between the germline ends.

The J gene is TRBJ2-7, the V gene TRBV7-9, with D unresolved. Per germline, CDR1 SEHNR and CDR2 FQNEAQ (reference sequence). V dropped 4 bases and J dropped 2 bases, with 9 bases sitting between them. The CDR3 consists of 13 residues. CDR3 bases: TGTGCCAGCAGCTCACTGGGCCCCTACGAGCAGTACTTC. It is translated as CASSSLGPYEQYF.

The rearrangement links TRBV3-1 (or the pseudogene TRBV3-2) to TRBJ2-5; perhaps TRBD1 as D (6 bases). Germline-derived CDR1 and CDR2 are LGHDT and YNNKEL (reference sequence). The CDR3 contains 12 residues. The V and J ends lost 4 bases and 3 bases respectively, with 6 bases between them. CDR3 DNA: TGTGCCAGCAGCCGGACAGAAGAGACCCAGTACTTC. Translation: CASSRTEETQYF.

This chain uses TRBV6-5 with TRBJ2-7; 8 positions match TRBD2. Germline CDR1 and CDR2: MNHEY and SVGAGI. J gave up 3 bases and V 7 bases, and 11 bases lay outside the gene matches. This CDR3 is 15 amino acids long. This CDR3 reads CASTQAGRGGYEQYF. The CDR3 DNA reads as TGTGCCAGCACCCAGGCCGGGAGGGGCGGCTACGAGCAGTACTTC.

This clone was found once. V usage is TRBV11-2 and J usage is TRBJ2-7, with 7 nucleotides matching TRBD1. The V segment lost 5 bases and the J segment 5 bases; nucleotides outside the gene matches: 9. CDR1 is SGHAT and CDR2 is FQNNGV in the germline V gene. The CDR3 has 14 amino acids. The CDR3 reads CASSRRHTGDEQYF. The DNA for the CDR3 is TGTGCCAGCAGCCGAAGGCACACAGGGGACGAGCAGTACTTC.

The V and J genes are TRBV15 and TRBJ2-1, with D perhaps TRBD2 (6 bases). V was shortened by 1 base and J by 11 bases, with 15 bases between the two germline ends. Germline V gene sequence: CDR1 LNHNV, CDR2 YYDKDF (reference sequence). CDR3 length equals 14 residues. The CDR3 coding sequence is TGTGCCACCAGCAGAGCTAGGGACTCCCCAAAGCAGTTCTTC. Protein: CATSRARDSPKQFF.

The genes are TRBV5-6 and TRBJ1-2, with D hard to call. CDR1 and CDR2 (germline): SGHDT, YYEEEE. V dropped 3 bases and J dropped 2 bases, with 11 bases sitting between them. The CDR3 contains 14 residues. The chain's CDR3 is CASSSGVANYGYTF. The CDR3 DNA is TGTGCCAGCAGCTCGGGAGTCGCCAACTATGGCTACACCTTC.

The V call is TRBV18, the J call TRBJ2-7; tentative D call: TRBD1 (6 bases). The CDR3 length is 14 residues. Germline V gives CDR1 KGHSH, CDR2 LQKENI. Trimming cost V 5 bases and J 0 bases, with 11 bases left between them. In DNA, the CDR3 is TGTGCCAGCTCAAACCGGGACAACTCCTACGAGCAGTACTTC. This gives the protein CASSNRDNSYEQYF.

The chain combines TRBV6-2 or TRBV6-3 with TRBJ2-3; D unresolved. The germline V gene has CDR1 MNHEY and CDR2 SVGEGT. V was cut by 2 bases and J by 0 bases, with 9 bases left in between. The CDR3 has 15 amino acids. CDR3 region: CASSYVAVSTDTQYF. The CDR3 region has the DNA TGTGCCAGCAGTTACGTGGCGGTAAGCACAGATACGCAGTATTTT.

Notes on this clone: The sample holds other DNA sequences that translate to the same CDR3. The chain couples TRBV18 to TRBJ2-3, with 14 bases lining up with TRBD2. The CDR3 is made up of 16 amino acids. V lost 4 bases to trimming and J lost 4 bases; unmatched junction nucleotides: 4. Germline assignment: CDR1 KGHSH and CDR2 LQKENI. CDR3 in amino acids: CASSLGTSGSSDTQYF. The CDR3 bases are TGTGCCAGCTCACTGGGGACTAGCGGGAGTTCAGATACGCAGTATTTT.

J is TRBJ2-7 and V is TRBV9; D is ambiguous. Trimming shortened V by 0 bases and J by 0 bases, and 13 bases separated the two germline ends. CDR1 and CDR2 (germline): SGDLS, YYNGEE. The length of the CDR3 is 16 residues. Here the CDR3 DNA reads TGTGCCAGCAGCGTAGGGCGCACGCCTAGCTCCTACGAGCAGTACTTC. Translated, it gives CASSVGRTPSSYEQYF. Supplemented by reference TRBV9 and TRBJ2-7, the full variable domain reads DSGVTQTPKHLITATGQRVTLRCSPRSGDLSVYWYQQSLDQGLQFLIQYYNGEERAKGNILERFSAQQFPDLHSELNLSSLELGDSALYFCASSVGRTPSSYEQYFGPGTRLTVT.

This clone was picked up a small number of times. The chain couples TRBV19 to TRBJ1-6; 9 positions match TRBD1. The V gene's germline CDR1 is LNHDA and CDR2 SQIVND (reference sequence). The ends lost 6 bases at V and 6 bases at J; junction bases unmatched: 3. This CDR3 region has 14 residues. CDR3 residues: CASRTTGGNSPLHF. The CDR3, as DNA: TGTGCCAGTAGAACGACAGGGGGTAATTCACCCCTCCACTTT. The variable domain in full, with the rest retrieved from reference TRBV19 and TRBJ1-6, is DGGITQSPKYLFRKEGQNVTLSCEQNLNHDAMYWYRQDPGQGLRLIYYSQIVNDFQKGDIAEGYSVSREKKESFPLTVTSAQKNPTAFYLCASRTTGGNSPLHFGNGTRLTVT.

This rearrangement joins TRBV7-9 to TRBJ1-4, with 8 bases aligning to TRBD1. The CDR3 spans 15 residues. From germline, CDR1 is SEHNR and CDR2 FQNEAQ (reference sequence). V lost 5 bases, J lost 2 bases, and 4 bases stayed unmatched. CDR3 nucleotide sequence: TGTGCCAGCAGCCCGGACAGGGTTACTAATGAAAAACTGTTTTTT. The encoded protein is CASSPDRVTNEKLFF.

This chain connects TRBV5-1 to TRBJ1-3; weak D call: TRBD1 (6 bases). CDR1 SGHRS and CDR2 YFSETQ come from the germline V gene. CDR3 length equals 14 residues. The V and J ends lost 0 bases and 4 bases respectively, with 8 bases between them. In DNA, the CDR3 is TGCGCCAGCAGCTTGGGGGGGCACGGAAACACCATATATTTT. Translation: CASSLGGHGNTIYF.

V is TRBV11-2 and J is TRBJ2-3; 7 nucleotides align to TRBD2. V shed 1 base, J shed 8 bases, and the junction held 3 bases outside the gene matches. Germline CDR1 is SGHAT and CDR2 is FQNNGV. The CDR3 is 13 residues long. CDR3 bases: TGTGCCAGCAGCTTAGCGGGGGGACGTACGCAGTATTTT. It codes for CASSLAGGRTQYF.